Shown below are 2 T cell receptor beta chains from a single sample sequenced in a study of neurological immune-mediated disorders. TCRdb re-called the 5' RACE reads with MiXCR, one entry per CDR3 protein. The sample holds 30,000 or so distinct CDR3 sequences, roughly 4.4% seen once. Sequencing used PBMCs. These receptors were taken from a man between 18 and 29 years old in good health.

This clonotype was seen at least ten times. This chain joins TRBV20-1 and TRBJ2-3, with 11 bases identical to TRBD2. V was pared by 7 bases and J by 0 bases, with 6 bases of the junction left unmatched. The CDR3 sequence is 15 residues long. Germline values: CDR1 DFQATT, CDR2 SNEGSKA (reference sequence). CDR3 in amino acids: CSGVAGGRSTDTQYF. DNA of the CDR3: TGCAGTGGGGTAGCGGGGGGGCGAAGCACAGATACGCAGTATTTT.

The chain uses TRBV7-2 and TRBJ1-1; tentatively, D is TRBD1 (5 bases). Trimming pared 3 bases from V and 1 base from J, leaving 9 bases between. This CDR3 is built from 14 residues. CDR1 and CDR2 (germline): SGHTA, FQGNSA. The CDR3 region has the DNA TGTGCCAGCAGCTTCGGGGACTCGAACACTGAAGCTTTCTTT. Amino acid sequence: CASSFGDSNTEAFF.